Below, 22 T cell receptor beta chains from the same sample are listed, as sequenced in a study of patients and donors after allogeneic stem cell transplantation. TCRdb re-analysed the RT-PCR reads in MiXCR, keeping a single row per CDR3 protein. The top ten clones hold roughly 6% of a sample with roughly 940,000 distinct CDR3 sequences, under 20% of them seen once. Input material: blood, either unsorted or a sorted T cell fraction (not recorded which). The receptors stem from a human donor who was either an allogeneic HSCT recipient or a stem cell or donor lymphocyte infusion donor (not recorded which). It is not recorded whose cells these are; they may come from a transplant donor.

In its sample, this clonotype was seen many times. DNA for the CDR3: TGTGCCAGCAGCACGGACAGAAACTATGGCTACACCTTC. This encodes CASSTDRNYGYTF. The chain has TRBV12-3 or TRBV12-4 and TRBJ1-2; a weak D match, TRBD1 (6 bases). Deletions cut 6 bases from V and 2 bases from J, with 10 bases between. CDR3 length: 13 residues.

This clonotype was seen many times. The genes are TRBV9 and TRBJ1-1; no clear D gene. The CDR3 covers 14 residues. Germline V gene data show CDR1 as SGDLS and CDR2 as YYNGEE. The ends were cut back, 4 bases at V and 2 bases at J, with 12 bases in the middle. The CDR3 loop is CASSSPGANTEAFF. The CDR3 DNA reads TGTGCCAGCAGCTCCCCGGGAGCAAACACTGAAGCTTTCTTT.

CDR3 coding DNA: TGCAGCGTTGAAAATACTAGCGGGATAGATACCGGGGAGCTGTTTTTT. Protein sequence: CSVENTSGIDTGELFF. The gene calls are TRBV29-1 and TRBJ2-2; 10 nucleotides agree with TRBD2. Losses at the gene ends were 2 bases for V and 5 bases for J; bases not matched to a gene: 8. The length of the CDR3 is 16 residues. Germline lookup yields CDR1 SQVTM and CDR2 ANQGSEA.

This rearrangement joins TRBV15 to TRBJ1-2; D perhaps matches TRBD1 (6 bases). The V end was cut by 2 bases, the J end by 8 bases, with 12 bases between. The CDR3 extends over 13 amino acids. The germline gives CDR1 LNHNV, CDR2 YYDKDF (reference sequence). CDR3 residues: CATSRSGVEGYTF. DNA of the CDR3: TGTGCCACCAGCAGATCAGGGGTAGAAGGCTACACCTTC.

This chain uses TRBV2 with TRBJ1-2; no reliable D call. Germline V gene sequence: CDR1 SNHLY, CDR2 FYNNEI. Trimming cost V 6 bases and J 8 bases, with 13 bases left between them. The CDR3 loop spans 12 amino acids. CDR3: CASRTVAGGYTF. The CDR3 nucleotides are TGTGCCAGCAGGACGGTCGCGGGCGGCTACACCTTC.

This clonotype was detected only a few times. The chain uses TRBV6-2 or TRBV6-3 and TRBJ2-7; D is possibly TRBD1 or TRBD2 (5 bases each). In germline, CDR1 is MNHEY, CDR2 SVGEGT. The CDR3 is 15 residues long. V was cut by 4 bases and J by 1 base, with 14 bases left in between. The CDR3 loop reads CASSWKGTGSYEQYF. CDR3 DNA sequence: TGTGCCAGCAGTTGGAAGGGGACGGGGTCCTACGAGCAGTACTTC.

The rearrangement joins TRBV28 to TRBJ2-5; D is ambiguous. The germline V gene encodes CDR1 MDHEN and CDR2 SYDVKM. V lost 6 bases to trimming and J lost 2 bases, with 10 bases between them. CDR3 length: 13 amino acids. CDR3 DNA: TGTGCCAGCAGACCACGGCTACAAGAGACCCAGTACTTC. Amino acids: CASRPRLQETQYF.

This clonotype was seen a handful of times. The chain is built from TRBV20-1 and TRBJ2-7, with D perhaps matching TRBD1 (6 bases). CDR1 is DFQATT and CDR2 is SNEGSKA in the germline V gene (reference sequence). The CDR3 loop spans 13 amino acids. V lost 1 base and J 4 bases, leaving 11 bases between the germline ends. CDR3 protein: CSARAPGQYEQYF. The CDR3 coding sequence is TGCAGTGCTAGAGCCCCGGGACAATACGAGCAGTACTTC.

The chain carries TRBV20-1 and TRBJ2-7; 9 bases map to TRBD2. Germline CDR1 DFQATT, CDR2 SNEGSKA (reference sequence). After removal of 0 bases from V and 4 bases from J, the junction contained 10 bases not matched to a gene. The CDR3 consists of 16 residues. CDR3 nucleotide sequence: TGCAGTGCTAGAGATTTGCGGGGGGGCCCTACGTACGAGCAGTACTTC. Translating gives CSARDLRGGPTYEQYF.

This clonotype was seen a few times. The chain employs TRBV27 and TRBJ2-5, with D tentatively TRBD2 (5 bases). The V end was cut by 2 bases, the J end by 5 bases, with 15 bases between. Germline V lookup: CDR1 MNHEY, CDR2 SMNVEV (reference sequence). The length of the CDR3 is 15 residues. The CDR3 DNA follows: TGTGCCAGCAGTTTAAAGGGCGGGTTGGGGGAGACCCAGTACTTC. It encodes CASSLKGGLGETQYF.

This clonotype has a count of ten or more. The chain combines TRBV20-1 with TRBJ2-4; the D gene could be TRBD1 or TRBD2 (5 bases each). V was shortened by 6 bases and J by 0 bases, with 15 bases between the two germline ends. Germline V gives CDR1 DFQATT, CDR2 SNEGSKA (reference sequence). There are 15 residues in the CDR3. CDR3 region: CSADETGTAKNIQYF. CDR3 nucleotides: TGCAGTGCAGATGAAACCGGGACAGCCAAAAACATTCAGTACTTC.

This clonotype occurred a few times. The chain links TRBV27 to TRBJ2-3; the D is unclear. Germline-derived CDR1 and CDR2 are MNHEY and SMNVEV (reference sequence). This CDR3 has 15 amino acids. Trimming took off 4 bases at V and 1 base at J, with 12 bases between the two ends. This CDR3 is CASSSLPQGTDTQYF. The CDR3 coding sequence is TGTGCCAGCAGTTCACTCCCTCAAGGCACAGATACGCAGTATTTT.

The rearrangement uses TRBV5-1 and TRBJ1-2; D possibly corresponds to TRBD1 (6 bases). Trimming cost V 3 bases and J 3 bases, with 18 bases left between them. The V gene's germline CDR1 is SGHRS and CDR2 YFSETQ. The CDR3 extends over 16 amino acids. CDR3 in DNA: TGCGCCAGCAGCTCCCGCATTGGAAGGGGGGACTATGGCTACACCTTC. This encodes CASSSRIGRGDYGYTF.

The chain links TRBV30 to TRBJ2-1; 11 positions agree with TRBD1. Germline values: CDR1 GTSNPN, CDR2 SVGIG (reference sequence). Trimming took 4 bases from V and 3 from J; bases not matched to a gene: 5. This CDR3 is built from 15 residues. CDR3 nucleotide sequence: TGTGCCTGGAATCCCGGGACAGGGGGCTACAATGAGCAGTTCTTC. Amino acid sequence: CAWNPGTGGYNEQFF.

This clonotype was observed a handful of times. This rearrangement joins TRBV7-2 to TRBJ1-5, with a tentative D call TRBD1 (6 bases). The germline gives CDR1 SGHTA, CDR2 FQGNSA. Trimming left V 4 bases short and J 0 bases short, with 13 bases between. The CDR3 is 16 residues long. CDR3 sequence reads: CASSSGGSFSNQPQHF. Here the CDR3 DNA reads TGTGCCAGCAGCTCGGGGGGCAGTTTTAGCAATCAGCCCCAGCATTTT.

Note on this clonotype: Being one base from a much bigger clone, this may be a read error. The J gene is TRBJ2-1, the V gene TRBV24-1; D is ambiguous. This CDR3 contains 16 residues. The germline gives CDR1 KGHDR, CDR2 SFDVKD. The CDR3 nucleotides read TGTGCCACCAGTGACACTGACTTGAGCTCCTACAATGACCAGTTCTTC. It yields the protein CATSDTDLSSYNDQFF.

V usage is TRBV29-1 and J usage is TRBJ1-3; a possible D gene is TRBD1 (5 bases). CDR1 is SQVTM and CDR2 is ANQGSEA in the germline V gene. The CDR3 runs to 13 residues. The germline V and J ends were trimmed by 4 bases and 4 bases, with 11 bases remaining between them. CDR3 amino acids: CSVVKGLGNTIYF. CDR3 bases: TGCAGCGTTGTAAAGGGACTGGGAAACACCATATATTTT.

The chain couples TRBV20-1 to TRBJ1-4; a weak D match, TRBD1 (5 bases). Germline V gene lookup returns CDR1 DFQATT and CDR2 SNEGSKA (reference sequence). The CDR3 covers 12 residues. The CDR3: CSVTATNEKLFF. As DNA, the CDR3 is TGCAGCGTGACAGCAACTAATGAAAAACTGTTTTTT.

V usage is TRBV7-2 and J usage is TRBJ2-3; 8 bases fit TRBD2. The CDR3 spans 17 residues. With V trimmed by 3 bases and J by 3 bases, 11 bases remained unmatched. CDR1 SGHTA and CDR2 FQGNSA come from the germline V gene. The DNA of the CDR3 is TGTGCCAGCAGCTTCCGGAGCGGGGGAACATTTACAGATACGCAGTATTTT. Its translation: CASSFRSGGTFTDTQYF.

The chain has TRBV9 and TRBJ2-1; TRBD1 might be the D (6 bases). The CDR3 is 16 amino acids. Trimming removed 4 bases at V and 4 bases at J, with 18 bases between. Germline V gene sequence: CDR1 SGDLS, CDR2 YYNGEE. The CDR3 bases are TGTGCCAGCAGCCCCCACATCGGACAGAAATACAATGAGCAGTTCTTC. Protein product: CASSPHIGQKYNEQFF.

V usage is TRBV28 and J usage is TRBJ2-1; the match to TRBD2 covers 9 bases. J gave up 7 bases and V 1 base, and 8 bases lay outside the gene matches. Per germline, CDR1 MDHEN and CDR2 SYDVKM. This CDR3 spans 16 amino acids. The CDR3 DNA reads as TGTGCCAGCAGTTTATTTCGCGGGAGGGCCGCGAATGAGCAGTTCTTC. Translated, it gives CASSLFRGRAANEQFF.

This clonotype was found many times. The V gene is TRBV5-1, the J gene TRBJ2-1; D is unclear. The germline V gene has CDR1 SGHRS and CDR2 YFSETQ. The CDR3 is 14 residues long. The V end was cut by 0 bases, the J end by 1 base, with 5 bases between. CDR3 sequence reads: CASSLVQSYNEQFF. CDR3 nucleotide sequence: TGCGCCAGCAGCTTGGTCCAGTCCTACAATGAGCAGTTCTTC.